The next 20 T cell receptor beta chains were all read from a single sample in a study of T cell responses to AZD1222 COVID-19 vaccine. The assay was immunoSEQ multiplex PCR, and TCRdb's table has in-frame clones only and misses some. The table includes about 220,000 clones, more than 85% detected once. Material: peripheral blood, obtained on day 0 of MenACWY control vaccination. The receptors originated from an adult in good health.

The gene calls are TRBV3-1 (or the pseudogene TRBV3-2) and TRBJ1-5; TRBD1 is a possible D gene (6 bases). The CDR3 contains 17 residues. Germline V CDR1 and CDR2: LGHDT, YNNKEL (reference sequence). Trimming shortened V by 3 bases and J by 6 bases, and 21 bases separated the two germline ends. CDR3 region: CASSQIRDNLKSQPQHF. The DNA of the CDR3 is TGTGCCAGCAGCCAGATCCGGGACAACCTAAAAAGTCAGCCCCAGCATTTT.

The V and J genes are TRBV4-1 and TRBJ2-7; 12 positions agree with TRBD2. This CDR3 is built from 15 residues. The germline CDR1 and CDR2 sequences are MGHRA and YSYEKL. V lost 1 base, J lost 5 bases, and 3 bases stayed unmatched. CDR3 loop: CASSQVRTSGDEQYF. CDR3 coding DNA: TGCGCCAGCAGCCAAGTCCGGACTAGCGGGGACGAGCAGTACTTC.

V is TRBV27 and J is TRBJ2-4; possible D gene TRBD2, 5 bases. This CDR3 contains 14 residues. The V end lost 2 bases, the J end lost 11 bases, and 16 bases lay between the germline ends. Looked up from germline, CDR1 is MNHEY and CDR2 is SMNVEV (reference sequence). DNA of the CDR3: TGTGCCAGCAGTTTACGAGGGCAGTTCACCGTTCAGTACTTC. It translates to CASSLRGQFTVQYF.

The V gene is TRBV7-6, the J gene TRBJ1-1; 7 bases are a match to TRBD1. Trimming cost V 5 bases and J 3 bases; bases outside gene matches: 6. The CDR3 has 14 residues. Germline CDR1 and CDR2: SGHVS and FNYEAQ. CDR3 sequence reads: CASSPDRADTEAFF. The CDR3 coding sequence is TGTGCCAGCAGCCCCGACAGGGCAGACACTGAAGCTTTCTTT.

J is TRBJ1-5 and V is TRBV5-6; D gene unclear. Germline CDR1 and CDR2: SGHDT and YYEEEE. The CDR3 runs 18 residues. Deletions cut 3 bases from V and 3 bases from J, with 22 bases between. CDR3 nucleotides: TGTGCCAGCAGCTCTTCTCGGTTACGGACGGCACCCAATCAGCCCCAGCATTTT. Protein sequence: CASSSSRLRTAPNQPQHF.

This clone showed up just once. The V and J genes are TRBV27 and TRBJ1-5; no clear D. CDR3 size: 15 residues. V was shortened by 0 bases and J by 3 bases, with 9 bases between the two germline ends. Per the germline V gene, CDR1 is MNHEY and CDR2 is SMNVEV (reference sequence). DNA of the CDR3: TGTGCCAGCAGTTTATCTGGTAGTATCAATCAGCCCCAGCATTTT. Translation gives CASSLSGSINQPQHF.

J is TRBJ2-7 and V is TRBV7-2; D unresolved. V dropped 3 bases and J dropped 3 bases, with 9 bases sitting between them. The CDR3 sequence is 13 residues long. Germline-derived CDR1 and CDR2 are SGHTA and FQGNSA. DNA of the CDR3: TGTGCCAGCAGCTTCGATAGGCTCTACGAGCAGTACTTC. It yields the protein CASSFDRLYEQYF.

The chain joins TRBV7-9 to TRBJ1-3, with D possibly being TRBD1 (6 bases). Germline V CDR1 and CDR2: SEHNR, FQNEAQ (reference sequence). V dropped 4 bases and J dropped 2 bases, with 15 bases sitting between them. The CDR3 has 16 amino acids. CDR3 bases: TGTGCCAGCAGCTCCGGGACACTATCCGCTGGAAACACCATATATTTT. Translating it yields CASSSGTLSAGNTIYF.

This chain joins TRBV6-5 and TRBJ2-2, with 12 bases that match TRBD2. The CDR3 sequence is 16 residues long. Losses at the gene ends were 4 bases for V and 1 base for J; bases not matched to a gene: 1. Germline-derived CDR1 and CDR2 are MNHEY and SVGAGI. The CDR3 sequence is CASSWGLAGNTGELFF. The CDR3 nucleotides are TGTGCCAGCAGTTGGGGACTAGCGGGGAACACCGGGGAGCTGTTTTTT.

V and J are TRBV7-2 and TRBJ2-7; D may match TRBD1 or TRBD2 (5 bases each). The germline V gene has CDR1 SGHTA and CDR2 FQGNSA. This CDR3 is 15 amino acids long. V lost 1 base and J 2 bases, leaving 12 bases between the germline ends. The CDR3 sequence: CASSLGPQGAYEQYF. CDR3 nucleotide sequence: TGTGCCAGCAGCTTAGGGCCTCAGGGAGCCTACGAGCAGTACTTC.

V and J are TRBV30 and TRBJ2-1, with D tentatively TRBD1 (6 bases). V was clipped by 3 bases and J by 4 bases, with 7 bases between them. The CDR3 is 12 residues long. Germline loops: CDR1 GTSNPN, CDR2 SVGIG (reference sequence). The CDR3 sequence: CAWRGQYNEQFF. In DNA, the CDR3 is TGTGCCTGGAGAGGACAGTACAATGAGCAGTTCTTC.

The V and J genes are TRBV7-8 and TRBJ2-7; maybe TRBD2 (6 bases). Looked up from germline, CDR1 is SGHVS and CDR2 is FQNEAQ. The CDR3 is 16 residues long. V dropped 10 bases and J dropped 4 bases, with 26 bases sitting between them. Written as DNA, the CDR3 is TGTGCCAACAAGTTTATTAAACGGGGGAATCAGTACGAGCAGTACTTC. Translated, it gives CANKFIKRGNQYEQYF.

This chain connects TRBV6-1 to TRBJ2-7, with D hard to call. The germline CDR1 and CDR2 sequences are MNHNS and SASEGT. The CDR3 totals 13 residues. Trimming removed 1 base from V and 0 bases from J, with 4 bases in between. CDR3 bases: TGTGCCAGCAGTGAAGGCCCCTCCTACGAGCAGTACTTC. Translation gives CASSEGPSYEQYF.

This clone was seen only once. Here the CDR3 reads CASSSTGVGSPLHF. The CDR3 DNA follows: TGTGCCAGCAGCTCGACAGGGGTAGGTTCACCCCTCCACTTT. The rearrangement joins TRBV7-3 to TRBJ1-6; 8 bases are a match to TRBD1. Losses at the gene ends were 4 bases for V and 9 bases for J; bases not matched to a gene: 5. CDR3 size: 14 residues. CDR1 is SGHTA, CDR2 FQGTGA, per germline.

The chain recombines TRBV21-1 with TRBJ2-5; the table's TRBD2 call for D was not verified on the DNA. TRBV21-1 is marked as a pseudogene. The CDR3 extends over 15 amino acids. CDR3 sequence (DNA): TGTGCCAGCAGCAAACTGCTAGCGTTAGGGGAGACCCAGTACTTC. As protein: CASSKLLALGETQYF.

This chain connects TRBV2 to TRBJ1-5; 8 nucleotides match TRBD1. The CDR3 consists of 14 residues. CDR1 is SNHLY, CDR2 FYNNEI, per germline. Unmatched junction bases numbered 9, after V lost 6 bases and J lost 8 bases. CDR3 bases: TGTGCCAGCAGGGGGGGGACAGGTACTAAGCCCCAGCATTTT. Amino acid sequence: CASRGGTGTKPQHF.

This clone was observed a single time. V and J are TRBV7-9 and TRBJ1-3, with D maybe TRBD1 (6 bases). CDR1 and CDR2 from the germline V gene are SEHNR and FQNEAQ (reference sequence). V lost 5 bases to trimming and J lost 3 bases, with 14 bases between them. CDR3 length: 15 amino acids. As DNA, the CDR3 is TGTGCCAGCAGCCCCAGGGGCCGCAATGGAAACACCATATATTTT. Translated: CASSPRGRNGNTIYF.

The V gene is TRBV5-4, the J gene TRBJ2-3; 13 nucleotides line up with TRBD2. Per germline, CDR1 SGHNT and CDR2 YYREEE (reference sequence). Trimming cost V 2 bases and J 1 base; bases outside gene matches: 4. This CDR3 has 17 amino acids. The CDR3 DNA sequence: TGTGCCAGCAGCTTAGGGACTAGCGGGGTGGGCACAGATACGCAGTATTTT. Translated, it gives CASSLGTSGVGTDTQYF.

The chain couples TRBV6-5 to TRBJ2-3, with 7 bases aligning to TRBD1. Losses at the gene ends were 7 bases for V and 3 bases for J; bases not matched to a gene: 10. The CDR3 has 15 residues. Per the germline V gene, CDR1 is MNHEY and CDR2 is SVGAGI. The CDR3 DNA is TGTGCCAGCATTCATTTGGGACAGATAACAGATACGCAGTATTTT. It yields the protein CASIHLGQITDTQYF.

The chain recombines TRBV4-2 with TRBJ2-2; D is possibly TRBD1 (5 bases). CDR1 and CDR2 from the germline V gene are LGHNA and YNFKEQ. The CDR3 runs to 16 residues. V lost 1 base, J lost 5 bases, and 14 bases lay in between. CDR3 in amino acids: CASSQVGGAGTGELFF. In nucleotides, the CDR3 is TGTGCCAGCAGCCAAGTGGGTGGGGCCGGAACCGGGGAGCTGTTTTTT.